One and the same sample provided the 26 T cell receptor beta chains below, sequenced in a study of blood T cells in healthy people across ages. Together with a sample-barcoded 5' primer, a J-beta primer mix was included in a second PCR lasting 7 to 11 cycles. Using its own MiXCR run on the 5' RACE reads, TCRdb lists one record per CDR3 protein. The data hold about 1.6 million distinct CDR3 sequences, with around 35% observed a single time. Material: blood. The receptor set was obtained from a woman in her thirties in good health.

This sequence joins TRBV7-9 and TRBJ1-2; no clear D gene. Germline values: CDR1 SEHNR, CDR2 FQNEAQ (reference sequence). The ends were cut back, 5 bases at V and 4 bases at J, with 26 bases in the middle. The length of the CDR3 is 18 residues. The CDR3 reads CASSHVLPVGQQLYGYTF. The CDR3 nucleotides are TGTGCCAGCAGCCATGTCCTCCCGGTCGGTCAACAACTCTATGGCTACACCTTC. Combining the CDR3 with reference TRBV7-9 and TRBJ1-2 gives the whole variable domain DTGVSQNPRHKITKRGQNVTFRCDPISEHNRLYWYRQTLGQGPEFLTYFQNEAQLEKSRLLSDRFSAERPKGSFSTLEIQRTEQGDSAMYLCASSHVLPVGQQLYGYTFGSGTRLTVV.

This chain uses TRBV6-1 with TRBJ2-5; D is possibly TRBD1 (6 bases). The assigned J gene may be wrong: the sequence end matches TRBJ2-7 better. Per the germline V gene, CDR1 is MNHNS and CDR2 is SASEGT. The CDR3 sequence is 13 residues long. The CDR3 bases are TGTGCCAGCAGTAACCAGGGGAGCCACGAGCAGTACTTC. This translates into CASSNQGSHEQYF.

This clonotype was picked up one time. The J gene is TRBJ2-7, the V gene TRBV7-6; TRBD2 matches at 7 bases. J lost 4 bases, V lost 1 base, and 7 bases had no gene match. This CDR3 is 15 amino acids long. Looked up from germline, CDR1 is SGHVS and CDR2 is FNYEAQ. CDR3 DNA sequence: TGTGCCAGCAGCTTAGAGAGACTAGCCCCTTACGAGCAGTACTTC. Its protein product is CASSLERLAPYEQYF.

This clonotype was recorded a few times. The V call is TRBV7-3, the J call TRBJ2-7; D not certain. CDR3 length: 14 residues. Germline V gene lookup returns CDR1 SGHTA and CDR2 FQGTGA. The V end was cut by 5 bases, the J end by 3 bases, with 14 bases between. The CDR3 region has the DNA TGTGCCAGCAGCCCAAACGGATTGGGCTACGAGCAGTACTTC. Protein product: CASSPNGLGYEQYF.

Turning to this clonotype: Germline is not matched at one junction end, which may reflect a read error. The chain combines TRBV5-4 with TRBJ2-5; D may be TRBD1 (6 bases). The CDR3 covers 16 residues. The germline gives CDR1 SGHNT, CDR2 YYREEE (reference sequence). CDR3 amino acids: CASSLAPGQPQQTQYF. Here the CDR3 DNA reads TGTGCCAGCAGCTTGGCTCCGGGACAACCCCAACAGACCCAGTACTTC.

In DNA, the CDR3 is TGCAGTGCTAGATCTCTAAAAAATGAGCAGTTCTTC. As protein: CSARSLKNEQFF. V usage is TRBV20-1 and J usage is TRBJ2-1; no definite D call. Germline CDR1 DFQATT, CDR2 SNEGSKA (reference sequence). V was pared by 2 bases and J by 7 bases, with 9 bases between. The CDR3 sequence is 12 residues long.

V and J are TRBV2 and TRBJ2-3; possible D gene TRBD2, 6 bases. Trimming shortened V by 9 bases and J by 2 bases, and 21 bases separated the two germline ends. This CDR3 comprises 16 residues. Per germline, CDR1 SNHLY and CDR2 FYNNEI. The CDR3 loop is CARDLQRGALTDTQYF. As DNA, the CDR3 is TGTGCCAGAGACCTGCAACGCGGGGCACTCACAGATACGCAGTATTTT.

This clonotype was seen a handful of times. The V gene is TRBV15, the J gene TRBJ2-1; the D gene is possibly TRBD2 (5 bases). With 3 bases removed from V and 5 bases from J, the gap between germline ends came to 11 bases. This CDR3 has 14 amino acids. Germline V gene lookup returns CDR1 LNHNV and CDR2 YYDKDF (reference sequence). The CDR3 reads CATSSGMGDNEQFF. The CDR3 nucleotides are TGTGCCACCAGCAGCGGCATGGGAGACAATGAGCAGTTCTTC.

This clonotype occurred a few times. Here the CDR3 DNA reads TGCGCCAGCAGCTTGGAATTTTGGACCGGTTTTACCTACGAGCAGTACTTC. It codes for CASSLEFWTGFTYEQYF. This chain connects TRBV5-1 to TRBJ2-7, with no clear D. Germline CDR1 is SGHRS and CDR2 is YFSETQ. Deletions cut 0 bases from V and 2 bases from J, with 18 bases between. The CDR3 length is 17 residues.

This clonotype was seen a few times. The rearrangement uses TRBV10-1 and TRBJ2-2; TRBD2 might be the D (6 bases). The germline CDR1 and CDR2 sequences are WNHNN and SYGVQD (reference sequence). Trimming pared 6 bases from V and 5 bases from J, leaving 13 bases between. This CDR3 comprises 14 residues. CDR3 sequence reads: CASSRAGLTGELFF. Here the CDR3 DNA reads TGCGCCAGCAGCCGTGCGGGGTTGACCGGGGAGCTGTTTTTT.

In its sample, this clonotype was seen a few times. A junction boundary mismatches the germline segment, possibly from a read error. This chain connects TRBV5-5 to TRBJ2-4, with TRBD2 matching over 10 bases. This CDR3 has 15 amino acids. The germline V gene has CDR1 SGHKS and CDR2 YYEKEE (reference sequence). CDR3 nucleotide sequence: TGTGCCAGCAGCTTCCTAGCGGGAGCCGAAAACATTCAGTACTTC. This gives the protein CASSFLAGAENIQYF.

This clonotype was counted only a few times. The chain recombines TRBV6-5 with TRBJ1-2; D is uncertain. Deletions cut 7 bases from V and 3 bases from J, with 12 bases between. This CDR3 comprises 13 residues. The germline V gene encodes CDR1 MNHEY and CDR2 SVGAGI. The CDR3 here is CASTKGYDYGYTF. Here the CDR3 DNA reads TGTGCCAGCACTAAAGGGTATGACTATGGCTACACCTTC.

Points on this clonotype: A read error may account for a junction end that differs from germline. The rearrangement uses TRBV5-1 and TRBJ2-1; TRBD2 aligns across 8 bases. The germline gives CDR1 SGHRS, CDR2 YFSETQ. This CDR3 contains 16 residues. CDR3: CASSLSTSGPGDERFF. DNA of the CDR3: TGTGCCAGCAGCTTGTCAACTAGCGGACCCGGCGATGAGCGGTTCTTC.

V and J are TRBV6-2 or TRBV6-3 and TRBJ1-1, with 8 bases that match TRBD1. V was pared by 5 bases and J by 3 bases, with 14 bases of the junction left unmatched. Looked up from germline, CDR1 is MNHEY and CDR2 is SVGEGT. This CDR3 region has 17 residues. This chain's CDR3 is CASSKQSPGQAYTEAFF. The CDR3 DNA sequence: TGTGCCAGCAGTAAACAATCACCGGGACAGGCTTACACTGAAGCTTTCTTT.

The V call is TRBV7-3, the J call TRBJ2-1; 13 positions agree with TRBD2. This CDR3 is 17 amino acids long. Germline values: CDR1 SGHTA, CDR2 FQGTGA. Unmatched junction bases numbered 10, after V lost 5 bases and J lost 6 bases. The CDR3 DNA follows: TGTGCCAGCAGCCCAAGGGGCGGGACTAGCGGGACCAATGAGCAGTTCTTC. It codes for CASSPRGGTSGTNEQFF.

V is TRBV4-1 and J is TRBJ2-1; 12 nucleotides match TRBD2. The CDR3 sequence is 16 residues long. The ends lost 0 bases at V and 10 bases at J; junction bases unmatched: 7. Germline V gene sequence: CDR1 MGHRA, CDR2 YSYEKL. CDR3 protein: CASSQEASGGAREQFF. The CDR3 nucleotides read TGCGCCAGCAGCCAAGAGGCTAGCGGGGGGGCAAGAGAGCAGTTCTTC.

This clonotype occurred many times. The chain uses TRBV4-1 and TRBJ2-4; possible D gene TRBD2, 5 bases. V lost 4 bases and J lost 0, with 10 bases in between. Germline CDR1 and CDR2: MGHRA and YSYEKL. The CDR3 consists of 15 residues. The CDR3 region is CASSLEVRAKNIQYF. In DNA form, the CDR3 reads TGCGCCAGCAGCCTGGAGGTTAGAGCCAAAAACATTCAGTACTTC.

This chain uses TRBV5-1 with TRBJ2-7; D is perhaps TRBD1 (6 bases). Trimming took 5 bases from V and 5 from J, leaving 11 bases between them. Germline CDR1 is SGHRS and CDR2 is YFSETQ. The CDR3 is 12 amino acids. The CDR3 is CASRQGEDEQYF. The CDR3, as DNA: TGCGCCAGCAGACAGGGTGAGGACGAGCAGTACTTC.

The chain employs TRBV5-1 and TRBJ1-6; 10 bases fit TRBD1. The germline gives CDR1 SGHRS, CDR2 YFSETQ. The CDR3 contains 14 residues. Germline trimming cut 4 bases from V and 9 bases from J; bases unmatched to any gene: 4. CDR3 sequence (DNA): TGCGCCAGCAGCCTGGACAGGGGGGTTTCACCCCTCCACTTT. Its protein product is CASSLDRGVSPLHF.

This clonotype was seen more than once but under ten times. This rearrangement joins TRBV25-1 to TRBJ1-2, with D perhaps TRBD1 (6 bases). Germline CDR1 MGHDK, CDR2 SYGVNS. V dropped 8 bases and J dropped 7 bases, with 23 bases sitting between them. The CDR3 totals 15 residues. This CDR3 reads CASSPGQGSPGGYTF. The CDR3 DNA reads as TGTGCCAGCTCCCCGGGACAAGGTTCTCCCGGTGGCTACACCTTC.

This clonotype has just a few counts. The chain carries TRBV4-1 and TRBJ2-3, with a possible D match to TRBD1 (5 bases). The germline V and J ends were trimmed by 2 bases and 4 bases, with 16 bases remaining between them. There are 16 residues in the CDR3. CDR1 and CDR2 from the germline V gene are MGHRA and YSYEKL. CDR3 bases: TGCGCCAGCAGCCAAATGGGAAGGGGCGAAGCAGATACGCAGTATTTT. Protein product: CASSQMGRGEADTQYF.

This sequence joins TRBV3-1 and TRBJ1-1; D remains ambiguous. The V gene's germline CDR1 is LGHDT and CDR2 YNNKEL (reference sequence). The CDR3 is made up of 14 amino acids. V was clipped by 1 base and J by 4 bases, with 10 bases between them. CDR3 nucleotide sequence: TGTGCCAGCAGCCAAGTGGGGTGGGCCACTGAAGCTTTCTTT. This encodes CASSQVGWATEAFF. Together with reference TRBV3-1 and TRBJ1-1, the CDR3 gives the full variable domain: DTAVSQTPKYLVTQMGNDKSIKCEQNLGHDTMYWYKQDSKKFLKIMFSYNNKELIINETVPNRFSPKSPDKAHLNLHINSLELGDSAVYFCASSQVGWATEAFFGQGTRLTVV.

The V gene is TRBV27, the J gene TRBJ2-4; TRBD1 is a possible D gene (5 bases). The J call may be in error: the DNA end matches TRBJ2-7 better. The germline CDR1 and CDR2 sequences are MNHEY and SMNVEV (reference sequence). This CDR3 is built from 15 residues. CDR3 coding DNA: TGTGCCAGCAGTTTATCTCAGGGTTTCCGTTACGAGCAGTACTTC. It encodes CASSLSQGFRYEQYF.

The J gene is TRBJ1-5, the V gene TRBV6-2 or TRBV6-3, with 9 bases lining up with TRBD1. The CDR3 runs 18 residues. Germline CDR1 MNHEY, CDR2 SVGEGT. V dropped 2 bases and J dropped 1; count of bases not matched to a gene: 9. The CDR3 spells CASSYTNTGGRSNQPQHF. CDR3 in DNA: TGTGCCAGCAGTTACACCAACACAGGGGGCAGGAGCAATCAGCCCCAGCATTTT.

V is TRBV12-3 or TRBV12-4 and J is TRBJ2-5, with D maybe TRBD2 (6 bases). Trimming left V 6 bases short and J 4 bases short, with 15 bases between. The CDR3 runs to 14 residues. CDR3 DNA sequence: TGTGCCAGCAGGAAAGGAGGGTGCGGAGAGACCCAGTACTTC. Translated: CASRKGGCGETQYF.

A remark on this clonotype: A clone one base away is much larger, so this may be a read error. The rearrangement joins TRBV6-2 or TRBV6-3 to TRBJ2-1; D may be TRBD2 (5 bases). Trimming left V 2 bases short and J 12 bases short, with 11 bases between. Per the germline V gene, CDR1 is MNHEY and CDR2 is SVGEGT. CDR3 size: 12 residues. The CDR3, as DNA: TGTGCCAGCAGTTACGCGGGCGTTGGGCAGTTCTTC. This translates into CASSYAGVGQFF.